These 14 T cell receptor beta chains were all obtained from the same sample, sequenced in a study of blood T cell repertoires in COVID-19. Clones were sequenced by immunoSEQ multiplex PCR, and TCRdb holds only the in-frame ones, with some missing. The sample has 200,000 to 250,000 clones; 85% to 90% are singletons. The source material was peripheral blood. These receptors were obtained from a man between 60 and 75 years old with acute or convalescent COVID-19.

The rearrangement uses TRBV12-5 and TRBJ2-7, with D hard to call. Germline V gives CDR1 LGHNT, CDR2 FRNRAP. Trimming stripped 0 bases from V and 4 bases from J, with 10 bases between. CDR3 size: 14 residues. For the CDR3, the DNA is TGTGCTAGTGGTTTGGTATTCACCAGGTACGAGCAGTACTTC. As protein: CASGLVFTRYEQYF.

This chain joins TRBV7-9 and TRBJ2-1, with 9 bases lining up with TRBD1. The CDR3 is 14 residues long. The germline V gene has CDR1 SEHNR and CDR2 FQNEAQ (reference sequence). The junction had 4 bases not matched to a gene; V was cut back by 4 bases and J by 6 bases. CDR3 residues: CASSSPDRGNEQFF. CDR3 bases: TGTGCCAGCAGCTCTCCGGACAGGGGCAATGAGCAGTTCTTC. Full variable domain (missing parts from reference TRBV7-9 and TRBJ2-1): DTGVSQNPRHKITKRGQNVTFRCDPISEHNRLYWYRQTLGQGPEFLTYFQNEAQLEKSRLLSDRFSAERPKGSFSTLEIQRTEQGDSAMYLCASSSPDRGNEQFFGPGTRLTVL.

This clone has only one observation. The V call is TRBV28, the J call TRBJ2-3; the match to TRBD2 covers 10 bases. J was trimmed by 5 bases and V by 7 bases; bases with no gene match: 6. The length of the CDR3 is 14 residues. Germline values: CDR1 MDHEN, CDR2 SYDVKM. This CDR3 reads CASILAGAGDTQYF. DNA for the CDR3: TGTGCCAGCATCCTAGCGGGAGCGGGAGATACGCAGTATTTT.

V usage is TRBV14 and J usage is TRBJ2-7; D may be TRBD2 (6 bases). Germline assignment: CDR1 SGHDN and CDR2 FVKESK. V was cut by 3 bases and J by 6 bases, with 12 bases left in between. This CDR3 region has 13 residues. CDR3 sequence (DNA): TGTGCCAGCAGCCAGGGGGGATGGGGCGAGCAGTACTTC. Amino acid sequence: CASSQGGWGEQYF.

J is TRBJ2-6 and V is TRBV19; D gene unclear. The germline gives CDR1 LNHDA, CDR2 SQIVND (reference sequence). V dropped 1 base and J dropped 1 base, with 8 bases sitting between them. The CDR3 spans 16 residues. The CDR3 is CASSIVIESGANVLTF. The CDR3 bases are TGTGCCAGTAGTATAGTTATAGAGTCTGGGGCCAACGTCCTGACTTTC.

The J gene is TRBJ2-1, the V gene TRBV9; TRBD2 aligns across 12 bases. The CDR3 sequence is 16 residues long. V was clipped by 3 bases and J by 2 bases; unmatched bases: 3. The germline CDR1 and CDR2 sequences are SGDLS and YYNGEE. CDR3 sequence: CASSALAGGPYNEQFF. The CDR3 DNA is TGTGCCAGCAGCGCCCTAGCGGGAGGGCCCTACAATGAGCAGTTCTTC.

The chain combines TRBV6-2 or TRBV6-3 with TRBJ1-6; D is unclear. Trimming stripped 1 base from V and 8 bases from J, with 15 bases between. The CDR3 covers 16 residues. CDR1 is MNHEY, CDR2 SVGEGT, per germline. The DNA for the CDR3 is TGTGCCAGCAGTTACTTCTGGGAGGCTTTGGATTCACCCCTCCACTTT. It codes for CASSYFWEALDSPLHF.

The chain has TRBV19 and TRBJ1-5; D might be TRBD1 (5 bases). Trimming removed 7 bases at V and 7 bases at J, with 20 bases between. This CDR3 spans 15 amino acids. Germline V lookup: CDR1 LNHDA, CDR2 SQIVND (reference sequence). CDR3 sequence: CASTPLGGVEQPQHF. CDR3 in DNA: TGTGCCAGTACCCCCTTGGGGGGTGTGGAACAGCCCCAGCATTTT. Combining the CDR3 with reference TRBV19 and TRBJ1-5 gives the whole variable domain DGGITQSPKYLFRKEGQNVTLSCEQNLNHDAMYWYRQDPGQGLRLIYYSQIVNDFQKGDIAEGYSVSREKKESFPLTVTSAQKNPTAFYLCASTPLGGVEQPQHFGDGTRLSIL.

This rearrangement joins TRBV6-2 or TRBV6-3 to TRBJ2-5; 10 bases line up with TRBD1. After removal of 6 bases from V and 5 bases from J, the junction contained 12 bases not matched to a gene. Germline CDR1 and CDR2: MNHEY and SVGEGT. The CDR3 is 16 amino acids. CDR3: CASSPVRDRGRETQYF. The CDR3 DNA sequence: TGTGCCAGCAGCCCCGTCCGGGACAGGGGACGGGAGACCCAGTACTTC.

In this sample, this clone turned up once. The DNA for the CDR3 is TGTGCCAGCAGTTTAGACAGGGGCTTAAATCAGCCCCAGCATTTT. This translates into CASSLDRGLNQPQHF. V usage is TRBV28 and J usage is TRBJ1-5; TRBD1 aligns across 8 bases. The V gene's germline CDR1 is MDHEN and CDR2 SYDVKM. The V and J ends lost 2 bases and 4 bases, in that order; junction bases with no gene match: 4. This CDR3 region has 15 residues.

The CDR3 DNA is TGTGCCAGCAGTTTCAGGGAGGGACAGCCCCAGCATTTT. Protein sequence: CASSFREGQPQHF. The chain links TRBV27 to TRBJ1-5; the D gene is possibly TRBD1 (5 bases). V was clipped by 3 bases and J by 7 bases, with 10 bases between them. CDR3 length: 13 amino acids. CDR1 MNHEY and CDR2 SMNVEV come from the germline V gene (reference sequence).

This chain uses TRBV7-9 with TRBJ1-3; D call uncertain. The ends were cut back, 6 bases at V and 7 bases at J, with 16 bases in the middle. Germline CDR1 and CDR2: SEHNR and FQNEAQ (reference sequence). The CDR3 is 14 amino acids. The DNA for the CDR3 is TGTGCCAGCAGTCCCGGGATTTGGCCCAACACCATATATTTT. Translated, it gives CASSPGIWPNTIYF.

The chain combines TRBV19 with TRBJ2-7, with 7 bases identical to TRBD2. There are 14 residues in the CDR3. Losses at the gene ends were 0 bases for V and 5 bases for J; bases not matched to a gene: 4. CDR1 LNHDA and CDR2 SQIVND come from the germline V gene (reference sequence). The CDR3 loop is CASSIELARNEQYF. CDR3 DNA: TGTGCCAGTAGTATAGAACTAGCGCGAAACGAGCAGTACTTC.

This chain uses TRBV7-3 with TRBJ2-7; D may be TRBD2 (5 bases). Germline CDR1 is SGHTA and CDR2 is FQGTGA. V lost 4 bases to trimming and J lost 0 bases, with 10 bases between them. CDR3 length: 14 amino acids. CDR3 sequence: CASSYRLFSYEQYF. The CDR3 nucleotides are TGTGCCAGCAGCTACCGACTATTCTCCTACGAGCAGTACTTC.